The T cell receptor beta chain under discussion was sequenced for a study of shared clonotypes between healthy human individuals. Study information: Ranging from 18 to 49 in age, donors were a couple of women and a few men.

Under the authors' procedure: Without quality scores, immunoSEQ junctional reads could not be filtered like full-length reads. Method: immunoSEQ multiplex PCR; TCRdb's copy keeps in-frame clones and lacks some. Clone size and V and J calls were adopted from that table, with D and trimming inferred from the DNA. Here the sample spans around 430,000 clones, around 79% being singletons. Of note for this clone: Distinct nucleotide sequences in the sample also encode this CDR3.

Germline V CDR1 and CDR2: SGHRS, YFSETQ. With 4 bases removed from V and 2 bases from J, the gap between germline ends came to 12 bases. The CDR3 totals 14 residues. Sample: PBMCs. The rearrangement links TRBV5-1 to TRBJ2-5, with D tentatively TRBD1 (5 bases). This receptor was taken from a woman aged 40 to 55 in good health. Some clones in this sample may be carry-over from other donors' samples. CDR3 residues: CASSPGRAQETQYF. CDR3 sequence (DNA): TGCGCCAGCAGCCCCGGCAGGGCACAAGAGACCCAGTACTTC. The full variable domain, completed using reference TRBV5-1 and TRBJ2-5, is KAGVTQTPRYLIKTRGQQVTLSCSPISGHRSVSWYQQTPGQGLQFLFEYFSETQRNKGNFPGRFSGRQFSNSRSEMNVSTLELGDSALYLCASSPGRAQETQYFGPGTRLLVL.